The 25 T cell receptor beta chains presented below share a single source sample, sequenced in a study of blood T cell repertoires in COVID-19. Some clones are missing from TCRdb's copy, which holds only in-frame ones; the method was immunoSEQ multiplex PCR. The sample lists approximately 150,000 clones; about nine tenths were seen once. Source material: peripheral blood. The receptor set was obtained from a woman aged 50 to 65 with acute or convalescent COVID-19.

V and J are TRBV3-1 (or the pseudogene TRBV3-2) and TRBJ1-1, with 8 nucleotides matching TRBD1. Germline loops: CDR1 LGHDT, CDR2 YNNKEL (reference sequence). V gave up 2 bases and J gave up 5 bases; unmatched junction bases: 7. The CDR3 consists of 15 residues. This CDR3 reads CASSQIQGVRTEAFF. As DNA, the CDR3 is TGTGCCAGCAGCCAAATACAGGGGGTAAGGACTGAAGCTTTCTTT.

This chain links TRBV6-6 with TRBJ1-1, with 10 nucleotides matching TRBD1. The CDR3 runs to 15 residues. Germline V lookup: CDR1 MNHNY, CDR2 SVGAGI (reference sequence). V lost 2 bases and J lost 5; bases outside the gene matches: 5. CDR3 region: CASSYPGTGETEAFF. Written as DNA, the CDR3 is TGTGCCAGCAGTTACCCGGGGACAGGGGAGACTGAAGCTTTCTTT.

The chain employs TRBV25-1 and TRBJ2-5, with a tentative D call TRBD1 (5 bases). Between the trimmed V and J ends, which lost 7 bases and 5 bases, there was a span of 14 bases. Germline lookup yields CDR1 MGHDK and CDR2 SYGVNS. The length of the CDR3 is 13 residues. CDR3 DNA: TGTGCCAGCAATGTAGGTGGGGCTGAGACCCAGTACTTC. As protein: CASNVGGAETQYF.

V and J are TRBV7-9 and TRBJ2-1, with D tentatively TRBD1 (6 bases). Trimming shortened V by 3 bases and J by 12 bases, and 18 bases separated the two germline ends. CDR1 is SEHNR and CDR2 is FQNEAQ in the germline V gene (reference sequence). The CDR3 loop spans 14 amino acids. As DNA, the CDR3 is TGTGCCAGCAGCTTGAGAGAACAGGGACGGGGGCAGTTCTTC. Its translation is CASSLREQGRGQFF.

The DNA of the CDR3 is TGTGCCAGCAGATCGGGCCTAGCGGGGGGTATTAACACCGGGGAGCTGTTTTTT. Translation: CASRSGLAGGINTGELFF. The rearrangement joins TRBV9 to TRBJ2-2; TRBD2 matches 11 bases. V gave up 5 bases and J gave up 2 bases; unmatched junction bases: 11. The CDR3 is 18 residues long. Germline loops: CDR1 SGDLS, CDR2 YYNGEE.

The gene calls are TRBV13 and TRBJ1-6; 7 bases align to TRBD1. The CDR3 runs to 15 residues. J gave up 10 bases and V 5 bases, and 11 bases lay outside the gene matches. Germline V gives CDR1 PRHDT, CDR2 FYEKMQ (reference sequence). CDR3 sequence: CASSPPGQWKSPLHF. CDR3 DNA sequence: TGTGCCAGCAGCCCCCCGGGACAGTGGAAATCACCCCTCCACTTT.

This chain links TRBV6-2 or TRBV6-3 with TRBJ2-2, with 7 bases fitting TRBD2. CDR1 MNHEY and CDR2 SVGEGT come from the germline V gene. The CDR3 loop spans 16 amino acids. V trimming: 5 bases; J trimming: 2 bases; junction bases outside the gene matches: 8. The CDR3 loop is CASSQRRDYNTGELFF. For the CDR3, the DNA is TGTGCCAGCAGTCAACGCCGGGACTACAACACCGGGGAGCTGTTTTTT.

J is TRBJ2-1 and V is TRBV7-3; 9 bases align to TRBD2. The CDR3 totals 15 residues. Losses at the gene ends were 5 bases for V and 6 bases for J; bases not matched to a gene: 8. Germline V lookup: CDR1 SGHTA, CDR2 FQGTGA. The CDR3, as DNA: TGTGCCAGCAGCCCCTGGCGGGGGGGTGGCAATGAGCAGTTCTTC. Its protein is CASSPWRGGGNEQFF.

This CDR3 is CASSYGTGNQPQHF. In DNA form, the CDR3 reads TGTGCCAGCTCGTACGGGACAGGCAATCAGCCCCAGCATTTT. The chain is built from TRBV18 and TRBJ1-5; TRBD1 agrees at 7 bases. CDR3 length equals 14 residues. V dropped 6 bases and J dropped 2; count of bases not matched to a gene: 4. CDR1 is KGHSH, CDR2 LQKENI, per germline.

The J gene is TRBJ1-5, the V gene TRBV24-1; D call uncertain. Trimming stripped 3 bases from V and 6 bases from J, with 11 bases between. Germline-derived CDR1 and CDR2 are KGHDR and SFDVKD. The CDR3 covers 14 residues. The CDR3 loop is CATSDETWSQPQHF. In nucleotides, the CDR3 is TGTGCCACCAGTGATGAAACCTGGAGTCAGCCCCAGCATTTT.

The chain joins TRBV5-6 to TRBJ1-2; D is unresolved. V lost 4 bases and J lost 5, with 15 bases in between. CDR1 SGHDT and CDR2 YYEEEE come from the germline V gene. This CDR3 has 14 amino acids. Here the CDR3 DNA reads TGTGCCAGCAGCCCAGCGGGCAGTCCTTATGGCTACACCTTC. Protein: CASSPAGSPYGYTF.

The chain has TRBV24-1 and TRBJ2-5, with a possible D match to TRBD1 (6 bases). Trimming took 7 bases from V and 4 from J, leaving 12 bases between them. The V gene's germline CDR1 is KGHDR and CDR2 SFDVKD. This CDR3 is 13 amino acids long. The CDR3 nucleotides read TGTGCCACCAGAGCAGGGGCGGGAGAGACCCAGTACTTC. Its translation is CATRAGAGETQYF.

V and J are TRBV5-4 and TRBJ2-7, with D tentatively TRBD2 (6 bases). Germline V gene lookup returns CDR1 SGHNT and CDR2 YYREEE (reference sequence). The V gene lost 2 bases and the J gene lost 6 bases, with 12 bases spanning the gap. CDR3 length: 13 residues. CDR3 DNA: TGTGCCAGCAGCTTCGGAGCGGGTAGCGAGCAGTACTTC. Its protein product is CASSFGAGSEQYF.

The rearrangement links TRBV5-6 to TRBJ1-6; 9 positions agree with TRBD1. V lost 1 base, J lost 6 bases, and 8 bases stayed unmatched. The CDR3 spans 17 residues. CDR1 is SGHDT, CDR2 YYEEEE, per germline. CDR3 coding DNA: TGTGCCAGCAGCTTGTTTTATGTGGGACAGGGTAATTCACCCCTCCACTTT. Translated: CASSLFYVGQGNSPLHF.

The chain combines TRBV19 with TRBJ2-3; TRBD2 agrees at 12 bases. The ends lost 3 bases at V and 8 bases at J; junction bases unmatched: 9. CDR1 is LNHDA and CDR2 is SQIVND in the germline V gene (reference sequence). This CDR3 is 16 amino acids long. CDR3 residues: CASSIEPTSGRGTQYF. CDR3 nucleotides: TGTGCCAGTAGTATCGAGCCGACTAGCGGGAGAGGTACGCAGTATTTT.

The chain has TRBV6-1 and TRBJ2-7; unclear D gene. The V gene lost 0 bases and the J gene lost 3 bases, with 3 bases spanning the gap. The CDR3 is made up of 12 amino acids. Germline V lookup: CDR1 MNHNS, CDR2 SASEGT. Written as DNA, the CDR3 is TGTGCCAGCAGTGAAGCCGGCTACGAGCAGTACTTC. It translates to CASSEAGYEQYF.

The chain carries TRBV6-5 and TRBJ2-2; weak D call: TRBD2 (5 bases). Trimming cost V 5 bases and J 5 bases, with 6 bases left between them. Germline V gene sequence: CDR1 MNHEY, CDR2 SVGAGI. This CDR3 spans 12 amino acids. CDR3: CASSRETGELFF. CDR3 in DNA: TGTGCCAGCAGTAGGGAGACCGGGGAGCTGTTTTTT.

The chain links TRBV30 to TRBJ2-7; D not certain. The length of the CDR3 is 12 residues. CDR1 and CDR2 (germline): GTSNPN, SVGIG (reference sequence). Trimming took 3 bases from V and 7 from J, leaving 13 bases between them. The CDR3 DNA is TGTGCCTGGAGGGGCTCTATCGGTGAGCAGTACTTC. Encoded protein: CAWRGSIGEQYF.

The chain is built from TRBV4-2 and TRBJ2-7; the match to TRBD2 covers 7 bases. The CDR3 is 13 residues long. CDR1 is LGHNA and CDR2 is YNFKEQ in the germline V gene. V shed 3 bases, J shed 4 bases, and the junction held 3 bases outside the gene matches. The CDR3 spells CASSHAREYEQYF. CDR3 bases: TGTGCCAGCAGCCATGCGCGGGAGTACGAGCAGTACTTC.

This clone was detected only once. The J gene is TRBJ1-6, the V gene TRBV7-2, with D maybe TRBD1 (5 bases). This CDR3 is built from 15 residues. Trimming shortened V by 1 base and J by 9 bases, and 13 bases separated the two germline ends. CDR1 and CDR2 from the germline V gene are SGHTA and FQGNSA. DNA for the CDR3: TGTGCCAGCAGCTTAGTCTTCGGGGGGGGTTCACCCCTCCACTTT. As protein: CASSLVFGGGSPLHF.

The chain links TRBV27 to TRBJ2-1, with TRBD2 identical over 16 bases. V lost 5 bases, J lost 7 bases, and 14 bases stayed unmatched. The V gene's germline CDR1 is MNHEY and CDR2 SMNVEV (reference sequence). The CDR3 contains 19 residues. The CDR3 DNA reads TGTGCCAGCAGTCGTCGTGGGACTAGCGGGAGGGCCGTGGGTAATGAGCAGTTCTTC. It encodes CASSRRGTSGRAVGNEQFF.

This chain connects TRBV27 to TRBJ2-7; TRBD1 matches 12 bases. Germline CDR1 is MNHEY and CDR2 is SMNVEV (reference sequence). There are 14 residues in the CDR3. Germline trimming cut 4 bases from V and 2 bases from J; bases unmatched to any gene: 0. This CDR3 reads CASSWDRGPYEQYF. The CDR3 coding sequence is TGTGCCAGCAGTTGGGACAGGGGGCCCTACGAGCAGTACTTC.

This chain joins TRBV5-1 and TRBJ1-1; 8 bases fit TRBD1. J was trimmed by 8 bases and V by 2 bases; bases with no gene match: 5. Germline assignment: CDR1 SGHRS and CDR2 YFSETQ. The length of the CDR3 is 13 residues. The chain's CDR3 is CASSLAWDREAFF. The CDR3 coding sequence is TGCGCCAGCAGCTTAGCCTGGGACAGGGAAGCTTTCTTT.

The CDR3 region is CASSLEFSSRVSEQYF. The CDR3 bases are TGTGCCAGCAGCTTAGAGTTTTCTAGTCGGGTCAGCGAGCAGTACTTC. The chain is built from TRBV11-2 and TRBJ2-7; no firm D call. CDR3 length: 16 amino acids. Deletions cut 0 bases from V and 6 bases from J, with 18 bases between. Germline V lookup: CDR1 SGHAT, CDR2 FQNNGV.

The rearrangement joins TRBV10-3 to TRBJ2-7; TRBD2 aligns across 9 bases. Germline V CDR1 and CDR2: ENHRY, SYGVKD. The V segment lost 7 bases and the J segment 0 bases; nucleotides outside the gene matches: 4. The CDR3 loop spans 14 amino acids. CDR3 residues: CAIMPSGNSYEQYF. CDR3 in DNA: TGTGCCATCATGCCTAGCGGGAACTCCTACGAGCAGTACTTC.